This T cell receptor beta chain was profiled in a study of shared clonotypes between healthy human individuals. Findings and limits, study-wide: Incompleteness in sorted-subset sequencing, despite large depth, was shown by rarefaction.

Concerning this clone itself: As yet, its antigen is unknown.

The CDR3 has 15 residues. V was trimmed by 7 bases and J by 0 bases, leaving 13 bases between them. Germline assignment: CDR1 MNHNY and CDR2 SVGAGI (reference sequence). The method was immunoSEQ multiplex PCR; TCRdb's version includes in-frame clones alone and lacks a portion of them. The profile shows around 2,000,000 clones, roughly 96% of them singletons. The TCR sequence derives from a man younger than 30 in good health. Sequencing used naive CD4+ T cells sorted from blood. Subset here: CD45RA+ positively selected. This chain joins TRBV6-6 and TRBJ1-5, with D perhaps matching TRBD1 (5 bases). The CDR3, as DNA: TGTGCCAGCACAGACGGACAATATAGCAATCAGCCCCAGCATTTT. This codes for CASTDGQYSNQPQHF.